This T cell receptor beta chain was obtained from a study of CD8 T cells in Susac syndrome. Study details: Among the Susac syndrome patients sequenced, about 6 had active disease and eight or nine were in remission. Study conclusions and caveats: Peak Susac CD8+ clonal expansion occurred in TEMRA cells and active patients.

CDR3 length equals 10 residues. V lost 7 bases to trimming and J lost 5 bases, with 8 bases between them. Germline V lookup: CDR1 SQVTM, CDR2 ANQGSEA. Remarks on this clonotype: What it recognizes is unknown.

After extraction with the RNeasy kit, about 0.45 to 1 ug of the RNA was reverse transcribed using random hexamers. TCRdb redid the calling of the immunoSEQ multiplex PCR reads with MiXCR, one entry per CDR3 protein. The table includes 100,000 to 150,000 distinct CDR3 sequences, roughly 94% detected once. CD8+ and CD4+ T cells taken from blood had their TCR beta sequenced. The sequencing sample was made of CD8+ T cells from PBMCs. This TCR derives from a human donor with Susac syndrome. The chain has TRBV29-1 and TRBJ2-5, with no clear D. In DNA form, the CDR3 reads TGCAGCGCCTGGCGGGAGACCCAGTACTTC. As protein: CSAWRETQYF.